The clone carrying this T cell receptor (beta chain) ranks as medium-sized. The antigen remains undetermined. The data were obtained in a study of vaccination and CD4 T cells after COVID-19. Overall study: Each person enrolled got two BNT162b2 or mRNA-1273 vaccine doses. Study-level results: Among convalescent patients, a median roughly 86% of reactive clones emerged only after vaccination.

Treatment here: roughly 11-day PBMC culture with coronavirus spike peptide pools or control peptides (ViraFEST assay). The assay that was used to sequence DNA from cultured CD4+ T cells was the Oncomine TCR Beta short-read assay. TCRdb processed the PCR reads anew with MiXCR; each CDR3 protein has one entry. The sample includes 7,500 to 9,500 distinct CDR3 sequences, around half of them seen just once. Looked up from germline, CDR1 is MNHEY and CDR2 is SMNVEV (reference sequence). Losses at the gene ends were 5 bases for V and 4 bases for J; bases not matched to a gene: 4. This CDR3 comprises 13 residues.

This clonotype was obtained from a human donor who had recovered from COVID-19. The rearrangement uses TRBV27 and TRBJ1-2, with 7 bases matching TRBD1. Material: CD4+ T cells from blood, cultured in vitro. CDR3 in amino acids: CASSRAGGYGYTF. The CDR3, as DNA: TGTGCCAGCAGTCGGGCAGGGGGCTATGGCTACACCTTC.